The 32 T cell receptor beta chains in this list originate from one sample, sequenced in a study of metastatic and nonmetastatic thyroid tumors. Thyroid surgery was preceded by no treatment in any patient. TCRdb re-analyzed the PCR reads through MiXCR. This sample carries tens of thousands of clones, 9.5% to 15% of them seen once, and the ten largest clones take approximately 8.8%. Sequences were obtained from tumor tissue. These receptors came from a female donor with papillary thyroid cancer or a benign thyroid nodule (not recorded which). Some clones in this sample may be carry-over from other donors' samples.

The table lists this clone with many counts. The chain links TRBV6-1 to TRBJ2-5; 10 positions agree with TRBD2. The CDR3 length is 17 residues. Germline V gives CDR1 MNHNS, CDR2 SASEGT. V trimming: 1 base; J trimming: 4 bases; junction bases outside the gene matches: 9. CDR3 in DNA: TGTGCCAGCAGTGAAGGGCTAGCGGGAGTTTACGGAGAGACCCAGTACTTC. Protein product: CASSEGLAGVYGETQYF.

On this clone itself: A much more abundant neighbour one base away suggests this may be a read error. The chain recombines TRBV5-1 with TRBJ2-5; D is unresolved. The CDR3 is 12 residues long. V shed 2 bases and J shed 7 bases, with 9 bases lying between them. Germline CDR1 SGHRS, CDR2 YFSETQ. In DNA, the CDR3 is TGCGCCAGCAGCTTCGGAACCTGGACCCAGTACTTC. Translation: CASSFGTWTQYF. The full variable domain, completed using reference TRBV5-1 and TRBJ2-5, is KAGVTQTPRYLIKTRGQQVTLSCSPISGHRSVSWYQQTPGQGLQFLFEYFSETQRNKGNFPGRFSGRQFSNSRSEMNVSTLELGDSALYLCASSFGTWTQYFGPGTRLLVL.

This clone was observed a few times. CDR3 region: CASSVDVGGLPAAKNIQYF. The CDR3 nucleotides are TGTGCCAGCAGCGTAGATGTCGGGGGCCTCCCAGCGGCCAAAAACATTCAGTACTTC. The chain links TRBV9 to TRBJ2-4; D may be TRBD1 or TRBD2 (6 bases each). The CDR3 has 19 amino acids. With 0 bases removed from V and 1 base from J, the gap between germline ends came to 20 bases. Germline V CDR1 and CDR2: SGDLS, YYNGEE.

The table lists this clone with many counts. The chain links TRBV27 to TRBJ2-1; 10 nucleotides line up with TRBD2. CDR1 is MNHEY and CDR2 is SMNVEV in the germline V gene (reference sequence). The CDR3 is 11 residues long. The V and J ends lost 6 bases and 15 bases, in that order; junction bases with no gene match: 5. The CDR3 DNA sequence: TGTGCCAGCAGACTAGCGGGATCTTTGTTCTTC. It codes for CASRLAGSLFF.

This clone is medium-sized (0.01 to 0.1%) within its sample. This rearrangement joins TRBV11-3 to TRBJ2-7; D unclear. The V end was cut by 2 bases, the J end by 1 base, with 6 bases between. This CDR3 is built from 13 residues. Per the germline V gene, CDR1 is SGHNT and CDR2 is YENEEA. The CDR3 bases are TGTGCCAGCAGCTTACACGGTTCCTACGAGCAGTACTTC. Protein product: CASSLHGSYEQYF. The full variable domain, with the rest looked up from reference TRBV11-3 and TRBJ2-7, is EAGVVQSPRYKIIEKKQPVAFWCNPISGHNTLYWYLQNLGQGPELLIRYENEEAVDDSQLPKDRFSAERLKGVDSTLKIQPAELGDSAVYLCASSLHGSYEQYFGPGTRLTVT.

This clone was observed a few times. This may stem from a read error, because a much larger clone lies one nucleotide away. The chain couples TRBV20-1 to TRBJ1-5, with D tentatively TRBD1 (5 bases). The V gene lost 3 bases and the J gene lost 7 bases, with 10 bases spanning the gap. Germline V gene lookup returns CDR1 DFQATT and CDR2 SNEGSKA (reference sequence). The CDR3 has 12 amino acids. CDR3 bases: TGCAGTGCTAGTCAGGGTTCCCAGCCCCAGCATTTT. This translates into CSASQGSQPQHF.

Comments on this clone: A much larger clone lies one base from this, so it may be a read error. V gene TRBV3-1 combines with J gene TRBJ2-2; D uncertain. Germline V CDR1 and CDR2: LGHDT, YNNKEL (reference sequence). This CDR3 comprises 16 residues. Trimming cost V 3 bases and J 1 base, with 12 bases left between them. CDR3 DNA: TGTGCCAGCAGCCAGGATCAGGTGAAGAACACCGGGGAGCTGTTTTTT. Translation gives CASSQDQVKNTGELFF.

This clone was recorded at least ten times. The rearrangement links TRBV20-1 to TRBJ2-7, with a possible D match to TRBD2 (5 bases). V was pared by 6 bases and J by 3 bases, with 9 bases between. This CDR3 contains 11 residues. Germline V gene data show CDR1 as DFQATT and CDR2 as SNEGSKA (reference sequence). The CDR3 nucleotides read TGCAGTGCCACCACTAGCTACGAGCAGTACTTC. Protein product: CSATTSYEQYF.

This clone was counted at least ten times. This chain uses TRBV24-1 with TRBJ2-3; TRBD1 matches 7 bases. The CDR3 covers 13 residues. Per germline, CDR1 KGHDR and CDR2 SFDVKD. Trimming at V came to 7 bases and at J to 4 bases, leaving 4 bases not matched to a gene. DNA for the CDR3: TGTGCCACCAGGGGGACAGCTTCAGATACGCAGTATTTT. Translation gives CATRGTASDTQYF.

This clone was found many times. The chain joins TRBV5-1 to TRBJ2-7; TRBD1 aligns across 8 bases. The V gene's germline CDR1 is SGHRS and CDR2 YFSETQ. The CDR3 covers 20 residues. V lost 0 bases and J lost 5; bases outside the gene matches: 22. Written as DNA, the CDR3 is TGCGCCAGCAGCTTGGCCCCACAGGGGGACCCTAACACCTTCGGCAACGAGCAGTACTTC. Translation gives CASSLAPQGDPNTFGNEQYF.

This clone showed up many times. The chain uses TRBV19 and TRBJ1-1; perhaps TRBD1 as D (6 bases). Looked up from germline, CDR1 is LNHDA and CDR2 is SQIVND (reference sequence). V was trimmed by 7 bases and J by 5 bases, leaving 20 bases between them. This CDR3 is 15 amino acids long. The CDR3 DNA reads TGTGCCAGTACTAAAGGTTTCGACAGGTTGACTGAAGCTTTCTTT. Translating it yields CASTKGFDRLTEAFF.

On this clone: It may be a read error: a sequence one base away is much more abundant. The genes are TRBV12-3 or TRBV12-4 and TRBJ1-2; D gene ambiguous. Trimming removed 4 bases from V and 4 bases from J, with 13 bases in between. The CDR3 loop spans 14 amino acids. CDR3 nucleotide sequence: TGTGCCAGCAGTTCTTGGGCAGAGACCTATGGCTACACCTTC. This encodes CASSSWAETYGYTF.

In its sample, this clone is medium-sized. V is TRBV12-3 or TRBV12-4 and J is TRBJ1-1, with no clear D. This CDR3 is 15 amino acids long. V shed 1 base and J shed 6 bases, with 15 bases lying between them. As DNA, the CDR3 is TGTGCCAGCAGTTTAGTATCCGTTATAACTCCTGAAGCTTTCTTT. Protein product: CASSLVSVITPEAFF.

The sample holds many counts of this clone. The chain joins TRBV4-2 to TRBJ2-5; tentative D call: TRBD2 (7 bases). Germline lookup yields CDR1 LGHNA and CDR2 YNFKEQ. V lost 3 bases to trimming and J lost 3 bases, with 20 bases between them. CDR3 length equals 17 residues. CDR3 DNA sequence: TGTGCCAGCAGCCATCCAGGGGCTAGCGGTGGGGAAGAGACCCAGTACTTC. Its translation: CASSHPGASGGEETQYF.

This clone was seen repeatedly, ten times or more. This rearrangement joins TRBV7-9 to TRBJ2-3; unclear D gene. The CDR3 sequence is 13 residues long. Germline V lookup: CDR1 SEHNR, CDR2 FQNEAQ (reference sequence). Trimming shortened V by 5 bases and J by 6 bases, and 12 bases separated the two germline ends. In DNA, the CDR3 is TGTGCCAGCAGCCGTTATACCCCGGATACGCAGTATTTT. Protein sequence: CASSRYTPDTQYF. Using reference TRBV7-9 and TRBJ2-3 for the parts outside the CDR3, the full variable domain is DTGVSQNPRHKITKRGQNVTFRCDPISEHNRLYWYRQTLGQGPEFLTYFQNEAQLEKSRLLSDRFSAERPKGSFSTLEIQRTEQGDSAMYLCASSRYTPDTQYFGPGTRLTVL.

The table lists this clone with many counts. The V gene is TRBV5-1, the J gene TRBJ1-2; no definite D call. The CDR3 extends over 13 amino acids. V gave up 2 bases and J gave up 3 bases, with 8 bases separating them. Germline loops: CDR1 SGHRS, CDR2 YFSETQ. The CDR3 is CASSLIGDYGYTF. In nucleotides, the CDR3 is TGCGCCAGCAGCTTAATAGGAGACTATGGCTACACCTTC.

Remarks on this clone: A junction boundary mismatches the germline segment, possibly from a read error. This chain connects TRBV28 to TRBJ1-6; D call uncertain. Germline CDR1 MDHEN, CDR2 SYDVKM. CDR3 size: 15 residues. The CDR3 nucleotides read TGTGCCAGCAGCGACTTGGACGTAGATAATTCACCCCCCCAATTT. Encoded protein: CASSDLDVDNSPPQF.

This clone was seen ten or more times. The CDR3 DNA sequence: TGCAGTGCTAGAGCGCTAGCGGGAGGGGGGTACGAGCAGTACTTC. It translates to CSARALAGGGYEQYF. The chain employs TRBV20-1 and TRBJ2-7, with 12 bases that match TRBD2. CDR3 size: 15 residues. CDR1 is DFQATT, CDR2 SNEGSKA, per germline (reference sequence). Trimming removed 1 base from V and 4 bases from J; junction bases left unmatched: 5.

On this clone itself: This may be a read error: a much more frequent sequence differs by one nucleotide. The conserved phenylalanine or tryptophan normally closing the CDR3 is absent here, so this likely arose from a read error. Because the CDR3's place on the DNA is in doubt, the DNA is left out and the CDR3 is given as listed by TCRdb. This chain connects TRBV5-5 to TRBJ2-7; the table's D call, TRBD2, has no DNA check behind it. From its first to its last residue, the CDR3 has 14 amino acids. The V gene's germline CDR1 is SGHKS and CDR2 YYEKEE (reference sequence). The CDR3 sequence: CTSSFVLAGEDLNT.

A note on this clone: The missing conserved phenylalanine or tryptophan at the end of this CDR3 makes a read error likely. J is TRBJ2-5 and V is TRBV20-1; 10 bases are shared with TRBD1. Germline V lookup: CDR1 DFQATT, CDR2 SNEGSKA (reference sequence). The CDR3 contains 13 residues. Trimming took 4 bases from V and 8 from J; bases not matched to a gene: 7. This CDR3 reads CSATRDRGGTQYL. CDR3 in DNA: TGCAGTGCTACCCGGGACAGGGGCGGTACCCAGTACCTC.

At least ten counts were recorded for this clone. The CDR3 nucleotides are TGCAGTGCTAGGGGGACAGCCGGTTTCACAGATACGCAGTATTTT. Its protein product is CSARGTAGFTDTQYF. V and J are TRBV20-1 and TRBJ2-3; 7 positions match TRBD1. CDR3 length equals 15 residues. V gave up 3 bases and J gave up 2 bases; unmatched junction bases: 8. Germline V lookup: CDR1 DFQATT, CDR2 SNEGSKA (reference sequence).

At least ten counts were recorded for this clone. V gene TRBV5-4 combines with J gene TRBJ1-2; weak D call: TRBD1 (5 bases). The CDR3 covers 15 residues. Germline-derived CDR1 and CDR2 are SGHNT and YYREEE (reference sequence). V gave up 3 bases and J gave up 4 bases, with 16 bases separating them. CDR3: CASSYAGRGGYGYTF. The CDR3 nucleotides read TGTGCCAGCAGCTACGCTGGAAGGGGTGGCTATGGCTACACCTTC.

This clone was recorded at least ten times. The J gene is TRBJ2-3, the V gene TRBV13, with D unresolved. V was shortened by 2 bases and J by 2 bases, with 5 bases between the two germline ends. The CDR3 extends over 13 amino acids. From germline, CDR1 is PRHDT and CDR2 FYEKMQ (reference sequence). DNA of the CDR3: TGTGCCAGCAGCTTACCCTACACAGATACGCAGTATTTT. Translated: CASSLPYTDTQYF. The full variable domain, in which reference TRBV13 and TRBJ2-3 provide the parts outside the CDR3, is AAGVIQSPRHLIKEKRETATLKCYPIPRHDTVYWYQQGPGQDPQFLISFYEKMQSDKGSIPDRFSAQQFSDYHSELNMSSLELGDSALYFCASSLPYTDTQYFGPGTRLTVL.

This clone was seen a handful of times. The V gene is TRBV5-4, the J gene TRBJ2-2, with D perhaps matching TRBD1 (5 bases). With 1 base removed from V and 6 bases from J, the gap between germline ends came to 19 bases. Germline values: CDR1 SGHNT, CDR2 YYREEE (reference sequence). The CDR3 is 17 amino acids. As DNA, the CDR3 is TGTGCCAGCAGCTTGTTAACAGGTCCCTTCGTCGCCGGGGAGCTGTTTTTT. Its translation: CASSLLTGPFVAGELFF.

Details on this clone: A much larger clone differs from this one at a single base, so this may be a read error. This CDR3 is also generated by other DNA sequences in the sample. The chain carries TRBV19 and TRBJ1-1; D may be TRBD1 (5 bases). Germline CDR1 reads LNHDA; CDR2 reads SQIVND (reference sequence). The CDR3 loop spans 13 amino acids. The V end was cut by 6 bases, the J end by 8 bases, with 16 bases between. The CDR3 region is CASSLTVATEAFF. Here the CDR3 DNA reads TGTGCCAGTAGCCTGACAGTCGCTACCGAAGCTTTCTTT.

This clone was detected a few times. CDR3 sequence: CASSVTLKGTQYF. The CDR3 DNA sequence: TGTGCCAGCAGCGTAACCCTTAAGGGGACCCAGTACTTC. V usage is TRBV9 and J usage is TRBJ2-5; D is unresolved. The V gene's germline CDR1 is SGDLS and CDR2 YYNGEE. Trimming pared 1 base from V and 7 bases from J, leaving 11 bases between. This CDR3 spans 13 amino acids.

This clone has only a few counts. A much larger clonotype is one base distant, so this may be a read error. Other DNA variants within this sample encode the same CDR3. The J gene is TRBJ1-4, the V gene TRBV28, with TRBD1 as a possible D gene (6 bases). CDR3 length: 15 residues. Germline CDR1 reads MDHEN; CDR2 reads SYDVKM. CDR3 sequence reads: CASSTGSGIDEKLFF. The CDR3 nucleotides read TGTGCGAGCAGTACAGGGAGTGGGATTGATGAAAAACTGTTTTTT.

This chain joins TRBV5-1 and TRBJ2-1, with 14 bases matching TRBD2. Per the germline V gene, CDR1 is SGHRS and CDR2 is YFSETQ. CDR3 length equals 17 residues. After removal of 4 bases from V and 3 bases from J, the junction contained 6 bases not matched to a gene. The CDR3 protein is CASSPRLAGGVYNEQFF. CDR3 nucleotides: TGCGCCAGCAGCCCGCGACTAGCGGGGGGGGTCTACAATGAGCAGTTCTTC.

This clone was seen a handful of times. A read error may be the cause here, since a much bigger clone is one base away. Additional DNA sequences in this sample encode the identical CDR3. This rearrangement joins TRBV12-3 or TRBV12-4 to TRBJ2-3; D ambiguous. The CDR3 runs to 15 residues. V lost 6 bases, J lost 5 bases, and 18 bases lay in between. The CDR3, as DNA: TGTGCCAGCAGCCCCCTCGGTGGAGCAGGAGATACGCAGTATTTT. It codes for CASSPLGGAGDTQYF.

V is TRBV7-9 and J is TRBJ2-3; 7 nucleotides line up with TRBD2. CDR3 size: 14 residues. Trimming took 7 bases from V and 2 from J; bases not matched to a gene: 6. Germline CDR1 is SEHNR and CDR2 is FQNEAQ (reference sequence). The CDR3: CASTQAGLTDTQYF. The CDR3 coding sequence is TGTGCCAGCACCCAAGCGGGACTCACAGATACGCAGTATTTT.

This clone was observed many times. The J gene is TRBJ2-5, the V gene TRBV3-1, with a weak D call TRBD1 (6 bases). Trimming removed 4 bases from V and 5 bases from J, with 11 bases in between. This CDR3 contains 13 residues. CDR1 LGHDT and CDR2 YNNKEL come from the germline V gene (reference sequence). Here the CDR3 reads CASSLGATETQYF. The CDR3 nucleotides are TGTGCCAGCAGCCTGGGGGCTACTGAGACCCAGTACTTC.

The V and J genes are TRBV18 and TRBJ1-2; 8 nucleotides line up with TRBD1. The V and J ends lost 5 bases and 7 bases, in that order; junction bases with no gene match: 6. The germline gives CDR1 KGHSH, CDR2 LQKENI. There are 13 residues in the CDR3. The CDR3 loop is CASSIQGGRGYTF. CDR3 in DNA: TGTGCCAGCTCAATACAGGGGGGTCGTGGCTACACCTTC.